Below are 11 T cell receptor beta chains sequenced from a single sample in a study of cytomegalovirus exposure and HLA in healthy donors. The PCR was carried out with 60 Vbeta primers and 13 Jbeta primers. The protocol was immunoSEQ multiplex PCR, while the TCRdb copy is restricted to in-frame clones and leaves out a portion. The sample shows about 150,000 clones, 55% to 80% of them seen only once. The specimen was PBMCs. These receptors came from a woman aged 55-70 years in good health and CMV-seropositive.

CDR3 bases: TGTGCCAGCAGCTTAACCGTGAACACTGAAGCTTTCTTT. Translated, it gives CASSLTVNTEAFF. The chain recombines TRBV7-3 with TRBJ1-1; D not certain. Germline loops: CDR1 SGHTA, CDR2 FQGTGA. Trimming shortened V by 0 bases and J by 0 bases, and 2 bases separated the two germline ends. The CDR3 sequence is 13 residues long.

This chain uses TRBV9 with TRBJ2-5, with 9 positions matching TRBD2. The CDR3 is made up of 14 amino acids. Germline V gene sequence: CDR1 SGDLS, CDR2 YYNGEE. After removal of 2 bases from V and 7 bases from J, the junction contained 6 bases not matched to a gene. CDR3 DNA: TGTGCCAGCAGCGTCCTAGCGGGAAGCGGGACCCAGTACTTC. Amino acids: CASSVLAGSGTQYF.

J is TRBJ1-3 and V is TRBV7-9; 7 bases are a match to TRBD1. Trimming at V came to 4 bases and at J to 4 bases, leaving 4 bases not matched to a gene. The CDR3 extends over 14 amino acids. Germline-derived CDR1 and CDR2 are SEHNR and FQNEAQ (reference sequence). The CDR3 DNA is TGTGCCAGCAGCTCTGACAGGGTGGGAAACACCATATATTTT. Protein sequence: CASSSDRVGNTIYF.

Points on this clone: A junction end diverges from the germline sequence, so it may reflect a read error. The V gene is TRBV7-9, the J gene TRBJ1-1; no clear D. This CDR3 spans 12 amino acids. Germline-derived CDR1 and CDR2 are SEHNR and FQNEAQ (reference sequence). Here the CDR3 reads CSSSPLNTEAFF. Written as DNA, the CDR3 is TGTTCCAGCAGTCCATTGAACACTGAAGCTTTCTTT.

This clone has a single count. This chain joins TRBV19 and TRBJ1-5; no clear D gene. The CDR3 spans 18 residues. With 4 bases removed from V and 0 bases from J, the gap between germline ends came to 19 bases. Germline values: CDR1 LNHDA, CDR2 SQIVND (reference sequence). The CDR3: CASSNRGKGYYSNQPQHF. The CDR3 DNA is TGTGCCAGTAGTAATAGAGGGAAAGGATATTATAGCAATCAGCCCCAGCATTTT.

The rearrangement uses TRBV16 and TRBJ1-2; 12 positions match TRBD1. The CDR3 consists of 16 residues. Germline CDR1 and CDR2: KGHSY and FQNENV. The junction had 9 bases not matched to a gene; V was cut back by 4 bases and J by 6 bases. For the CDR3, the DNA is TGTGCCAGCAGCCGTCAGTCCGGGACAGGGGGCAATGGCTACACCTTC. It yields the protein CASSRQSGTGGNGYTF.

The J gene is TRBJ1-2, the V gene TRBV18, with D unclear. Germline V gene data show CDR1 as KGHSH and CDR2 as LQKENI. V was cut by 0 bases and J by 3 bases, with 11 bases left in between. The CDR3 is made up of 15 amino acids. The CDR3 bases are TGTGCCAGCTCACCACCCCCCGGTCTGGACTATGGCTACACCTTC. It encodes CASSPPPGLDYGYTF.

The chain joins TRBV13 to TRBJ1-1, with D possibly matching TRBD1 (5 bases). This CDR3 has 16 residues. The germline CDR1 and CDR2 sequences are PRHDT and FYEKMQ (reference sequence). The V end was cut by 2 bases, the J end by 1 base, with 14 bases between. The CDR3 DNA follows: TGTGCCAGCAGCTTATATCGTGGGCAGGGGAACACTGAAGCTTTCTTT. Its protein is CASSLYRGQGNTEAFF.

This CDR3 is CASSPSTGGADTQYF. The CDR3 coding sequence is TGTGCCAGCTCGCCTTCTACGGGGGGCGCAGATACGCAGTATTTT. This chain uses TRBV18 with TRBJ2-3; D might be TRBD2 (7 bases). The V end was cut by 6 bases, the J end by 4 bases, with 17 bases between. CDR1 is KGHSH and CDR2 is LQKENI in the germline V gene. This CDR3 has 15 amino acids.

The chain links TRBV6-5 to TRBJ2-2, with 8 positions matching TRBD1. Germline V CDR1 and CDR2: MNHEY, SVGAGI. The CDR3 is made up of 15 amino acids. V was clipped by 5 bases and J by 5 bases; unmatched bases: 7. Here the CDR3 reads CASSPWDRTTGELFF. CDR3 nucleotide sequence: TGTGCCAGCAGTCCCTGGGACAGGACAACCGGGGAGCTGTTTTTT.

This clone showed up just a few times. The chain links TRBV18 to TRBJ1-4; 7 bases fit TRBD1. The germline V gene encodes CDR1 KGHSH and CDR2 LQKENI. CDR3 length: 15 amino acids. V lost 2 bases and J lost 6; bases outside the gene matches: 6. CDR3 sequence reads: CASSPSVGTDEKLFF. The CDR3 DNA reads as TGTGCCAGCTCACCATCAGTGGGGACAGATGAAAAACTGTTTTTT.